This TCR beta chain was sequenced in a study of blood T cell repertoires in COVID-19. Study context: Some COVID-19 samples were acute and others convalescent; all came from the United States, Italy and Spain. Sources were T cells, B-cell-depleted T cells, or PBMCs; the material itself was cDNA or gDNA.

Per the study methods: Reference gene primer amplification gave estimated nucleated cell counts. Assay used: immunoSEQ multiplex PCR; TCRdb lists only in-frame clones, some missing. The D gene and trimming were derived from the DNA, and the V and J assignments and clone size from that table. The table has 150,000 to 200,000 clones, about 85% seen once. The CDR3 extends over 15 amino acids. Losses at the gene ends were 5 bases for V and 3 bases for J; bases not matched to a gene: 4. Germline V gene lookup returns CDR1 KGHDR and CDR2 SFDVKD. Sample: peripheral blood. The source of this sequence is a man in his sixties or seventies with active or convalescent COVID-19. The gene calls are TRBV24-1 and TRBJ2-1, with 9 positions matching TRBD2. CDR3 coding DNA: TGTGCCACCAGTGTCGGGACTAGCTTCTACAATGAGCAGTTCTTC. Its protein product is CATSVGTSFYNEQFF.